This T cell receptor (beta chain) was captured by sequencing in a study of graft-versus-host responses after intestinal transplantation listed by TCRdb under 2021. Notes on the research overall: Multivisceral, liver-intestinal, or isolated intestinal transplants were received by the recipients. Donor T cell macrochimerism was defined as a peak of at least 4% donor T cells among recipient peripheral blood mononuclear cells. Of the 20 to 25 intestinal transplant recipients enrolled in the cohort, one of whom was a retransplant, a few patients without pretransplant specimens were excluded. Anti-thymocyte globulin induction was given to all recipients, followed by maintenance tacrolimus and steroids for roughly 3 years. Rather than going through the commercial service, samples from a few later patients were sequenced in-house on an Illumina MiSeq and processed with MiXCR. Alloreactive clones were identified by sequencing pre-transplant mixed lymphocyte reaction products and comparing them with unstimulated pre-transplant donor and recipient T cells. After intestinal transplantation, graft-versus-host and host-versus-graft alloreactive T cell clones in the graft, circulation and bone marrow were tracked using bulk TCR-beta CDR3 sequencing. Paper-wide results and their limitations: GvH clones were detected in recipient bone marrow, and some of these GvH clones were observed earlier in ileal mucosa or blood, consistent with an intestinal mucosal origin. Patients with donor T cell macrochimerism had high GvH to HvG T cell clonal ratios in their allografts. Early after transplant, peak levels of circulating GvH clones were found to be associated with declines in HvG clones. The conclusions were limited by the relatively low number and heterogeneity of the intestinal transplant patients.

Blood samples were collected up to 4 times in the first month after transplant and then at least monthly when available. Via the germline V gene, CDR1 is SNHLY and CDR2 FYNNEI. The CDR3 runs 20 residues from the cysteine to the phenylalanine. Only the CDR3 portion is preserved as DNA: 60 bases, with reading frame beginning at the first base. Between the V and J ends, shortened by 4 bases and 1 base respectively, the junction contains 28 bases. In the case of this clone: The antigen it binds to is not known. Base qualities are not provided; no much larger clone lies one nucleotide away.

Receptor amplification or capture employed the immunoSEQ multiplex PCR assay. For most patients, genomic DNA was subjected to high-throughput TCR-beta CDR3 sequencing by Adaptive Biotechnologies. The paper's processing steps were these. TCR sequencing data for around 20 patients were retrieved from Adaptive's ImmunoSEQ software; a few other patients were processed with MiXCR and VDJtools. CDR3 nucleotide sequences shared between donor and recipient were removed because the origin of such sequences could not be assigned. Alloreactive clones required at least 2-fold expansion over unstimulated cells and minimum CFSE-low frequency of 0.002% (template counts) or 0.001% (read counts). Mappable clones were those detected in sequenced pre-transplant spleen, lymph node, or MLR CFSE-low populations of the donor or recipient. The cumulative frequency of alloreactive clones was calculated as a percentage of all sequences, weighted by copy number. TCRdb limited this immuneACCESS table to in-frame rearrangements with V and J called. A share of clones is missing; checked studies link under half to unresolved V genes, and the rest is unexplained. V and J calls and clone size follow that table, whereas D and trimming were derived from the DNA. This sample has around 30,000 clones in its table, and 75% to 90% of those were observed once. 1% to 1.3% of the sample belongs to the ten largest clones.

The specimen was PBMCs, collected approximately four weeks after intestinal transplant. The chain joins TRBV2 to TRBJ2-5; TRBD1 might be the D gene, on 6 matching bases. This receptor was obtained from a human patient who received an intestinal transplant, so some T cells may come from the graft donor. The DNA sequence is as follows: TGTGCCAGCAGTGTGGTCCGATTCCCCTTACAAACAGGGTCCCAAGAGACCCAGTACTTC. Translated, it gives CASSVVRFPLQTGSQETQYF.